The 10 T cell receptor beta chains below all came from one sample that was sequenced in a study of OX40 agonist ivuxolimab in advanced cancers. Clones were sequenced by immunoSEQ multiplex PCR, and TCRdb holds only the in-frame ones, with some missing. The profile covers tens of thousands of clones, with around 82% appearing a single time and around 7.2% taken by the ten largest. The input for sequencing was CD4+ or CD8+ T cells sorted from blood, taken in a trial of the OX40 agonist ivuxolimab. These TCRs come from an adult with an advanced solid tumor such as melanoma, head and neck, liver or kidney cancer.

V and J are TRBV5-1 and TRBJ2-1; TRBD2 agrees at 9 bases. This CDR3 is 15 amino acids long. In germline, CDR1 is SGHRS, CDR2 YFSETQ. V lost 7 bases, J lost 10 bases, and 15 bases stayed unmatched. Here the CDR3 DNA reads TGCGCCAGCTCCCGGAGCCCGGCTAGCGGGATGGAGCAGTTCTTC. Its translation is CASSRSPASGMEQFF. Variable domain in full (rest from reference TRBV5-1 and TRBJ2-1): KAGVTQTPRYLIKTRGQQVTLSCSPISGHRSVSWYQQTPGQGLQFLFEYFSETQRNKGNFPGRFSGRQFSNSRSEMNVSTLELGDSALYLCASSRSPASGMEQFFGPGTRLTVL.

DNA for the CDR3: TGTGCCAGCAGCTTAGCGTATAGGGGTAATTCACCCCTCCACTTT. This codes for CASSLAYRGNSPLHF. The chain employs TRBV11-3 and TRBJ1-6; maybe TRBD1 (5 bases). The CDR3 loop spans 15 amino acids. The germline gives CDR1 SGHNT, CDR2 YENEEA. Trimming stripped 1 base from V and 6 bases from J, with 10 bases between. The full variable domain, rest sourced from reference TRBV11-3 and TRBJ1-6, is EAGVVQSPRYKIIEKKQPVAFWCNPISGHNTLYWYLQNLGQGPELLIRYENEEAVDDSQLPKDRFSAERLKGVDSTLKIQPAELGDSAVYLCASSLAYRGNSPLHFGNGTRLTVT.

V gene TRBV5-5 combines with J gene TRBJ1-5; the D is unclear. V was cut by 1 base and J by 4 bases, with 12 bases left in between. CDR3 length equals 15 residues. Germline V gene lookup returns CDR1 SGHKS and CDR2 YYEKEE (reference sequence). The CDR3 loop reads CASSLSVGTNQPQHF. The DNA of the CDR3 is TGTGCCAGCAGCTTGTCGGTCGGAACTAATCAGCCCCAGCATTTT.

J is TRBJ1-1 and V is TRBV18; D is undetermined. The V gene's germline CDR1 is KGHSH and CDR2 LQKENI. This CDR3 contains 13 residues. V lost 3 bases, J lost 1 base, and 6 bases lay in between. The CDR3 reads CASSPGENTEAFF. The CDR3 DNA is TGTGCCAGCTCACCGGGAGAGAACACTGAAGCTTTCTTT.

This chain connects TRBV2 to TRBJ2-7; 9 bases line up with TRBD2. The trim removed 7 bases at V and 4 bases at J, leaving 8 bases unmatched. The CDR3 spans 14 residues. The germline CDR1 and CDR2 sequences are SNHLY and FYNNEI. CDR3 in DNA: TGTGCCAGCACTCTGACTAGCGGAGTTTACGAGCAGTACTTC. This gives the protein CASTLTSGVYEQYF.

The genes are TRBV9 and TRBJ2-2; TRBD2 aligns across 10 bases. The V gene's germline CDR1 is SGDLS and CDR2 YYNGEE. The CDR3 runs 17 residues. J was trimmed by 2 bases and V by 4 bases; bases with no gene match: 8. In nucleotides, the CDR3 is TGTGCCAGCAGCAAGGGTAGCGGGAGGACAAACACCGGGGAGCTGTTTTTT. Amino acids: CASSKGSGRTNTGELFF.

The chain links TRBV16 to TRBJ1-1; D remains unclear. Germline values: CDR1 KGHSY, CDR2 FQNENV. V dropped 0 bases and J dropped 4 bases, with 9 bases sitting between them. The CDR3 contains 14 residues. The CDR3 region has the DNA TGTGCCAGCAGCCAATCCGGCAAGGCCACTGAAGCTTTCTTT. Its protein product is CASSQSGKATEAFF.

The table lists this clone with a count of one. This chain connects TRBV7-2 to TRBJ2-1; 7 bases agree with TRBD1. V trimming: 5 bases; J trimming: 0 bases; junction bases outside the gene matches: 7. Germline assignment: CDR1 SGHTA and CDR2 FQGNSA. This CDR3 contains 16 residues. The CDR3 is CASSQGAGGSYNEQFF. CDR3 in DNA: TGTGCCAGCAGCCAAGGGGCAGGGGGCTCCTACAATGAGCAGTTCTTC.

The CDR3 loop is CASRRTGQGQGNTIYF. Here the CDR3 DNA reads TGCGCCAGCAGACGGACGGGACAGGGGCAGGGAAACACCATATATTTT. The chain recombines TRBV5-1 with TRBJ1-3, with 10 bases lining up with TRBD1. V lost 5 bases and J lost 4; bases outside the gene matches: 9. The CDR3 loop spans 16 amino acids. Germline V lookup: CDR1 SGHRS, CDR2 YFSETQ.

The chain recombines TRBV5-1 with TRBJ1-1, with TRBD1 matching over 9 bases. V shed 1 base and J 1 base; nucleotides not matched to a gene: 11. In germline, CDR1 is SGHRS, CDR2 YFSETQ. The CDR3 extends over 18 amino acids. The CDR3 DNA reads TGCGCCAGCAGCTTGCCCTTACAGGGGGCGGGTTGGAACACTGAAGCTTTCTTT. Translation gives CASSLPLQGAGWNTEAFF.